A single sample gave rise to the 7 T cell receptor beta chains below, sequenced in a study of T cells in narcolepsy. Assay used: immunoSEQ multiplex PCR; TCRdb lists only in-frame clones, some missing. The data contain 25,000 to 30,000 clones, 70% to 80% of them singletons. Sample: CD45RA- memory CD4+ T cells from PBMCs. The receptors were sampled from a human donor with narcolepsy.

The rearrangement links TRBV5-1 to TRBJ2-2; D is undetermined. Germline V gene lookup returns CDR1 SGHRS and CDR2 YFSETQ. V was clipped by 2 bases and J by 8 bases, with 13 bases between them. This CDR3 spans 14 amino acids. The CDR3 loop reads CASSFARQGGELFF. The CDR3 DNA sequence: TGCGCCAGCAGCTTTGCCCGACAAGGGGGGGAGCTGTTTTTT. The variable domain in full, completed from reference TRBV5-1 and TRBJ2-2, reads KAGVTQTPRYLIKTRGQQVTLSCSPISGHRSVSWYQQTPGQGLQFLFEYFSETQRNKGNFPGRFSGRQFSNSRSEMNVSTLELGDSALYLCASSFARQGGELFFGEGSRLTVL.

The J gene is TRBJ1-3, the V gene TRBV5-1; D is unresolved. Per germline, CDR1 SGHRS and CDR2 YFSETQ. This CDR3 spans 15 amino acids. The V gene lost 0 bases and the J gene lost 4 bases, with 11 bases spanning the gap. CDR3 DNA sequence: TGCGCCAGCAGCTTGGCGGCAGCCAAGGGAAACACCATATATTTT. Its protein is CASSLAAAKGNTIYF.

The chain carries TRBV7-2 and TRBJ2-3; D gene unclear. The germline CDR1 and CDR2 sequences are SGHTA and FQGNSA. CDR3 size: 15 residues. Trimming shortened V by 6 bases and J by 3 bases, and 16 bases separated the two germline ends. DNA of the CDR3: TGTGCCAGCAGTATCTTTGGGATTGATACAGATACGCAGTATTTT. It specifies CASSIFGIDTDTQYF.

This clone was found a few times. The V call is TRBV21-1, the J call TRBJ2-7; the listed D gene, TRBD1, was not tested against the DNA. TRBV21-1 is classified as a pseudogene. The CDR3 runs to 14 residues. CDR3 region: CASSKGIVLREQYF. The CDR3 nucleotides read TGTGCCAGCAGCAAAGGAATAGTTCTCAGGGAGCAGTACTTC.

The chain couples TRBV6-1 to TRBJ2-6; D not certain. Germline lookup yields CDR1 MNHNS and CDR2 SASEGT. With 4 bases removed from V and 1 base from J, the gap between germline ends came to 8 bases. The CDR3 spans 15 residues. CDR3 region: CASSAKRSGANVLTF. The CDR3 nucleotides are TGTGCCAGCAGTGCCAAGCGATCTGGGGCCAACGTCCTGACTTTC.

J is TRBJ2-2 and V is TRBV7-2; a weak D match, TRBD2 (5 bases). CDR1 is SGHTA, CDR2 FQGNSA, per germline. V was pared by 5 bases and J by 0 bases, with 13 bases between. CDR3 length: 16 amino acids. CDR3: CASSPLGSPNTGELFF. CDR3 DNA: TGTGCCAGCAGCCCCCTGGGGAGCCCGAACACCGGGGAGCTGTTTTTT.

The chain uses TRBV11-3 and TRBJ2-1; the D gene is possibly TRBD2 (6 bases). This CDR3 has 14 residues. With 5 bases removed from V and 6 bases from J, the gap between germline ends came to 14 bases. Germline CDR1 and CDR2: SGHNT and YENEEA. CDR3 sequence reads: CASSRRGGVNEQFF. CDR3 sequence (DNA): TGTGCCAGCAGCCGACGGGGAGGTGTCAATGAGCAGTTCTTC. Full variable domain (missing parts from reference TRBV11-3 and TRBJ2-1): EAGVVQSPRYKIIEKKQPVAFWCNPISGHNTLYWYLQNLGQGPELLIRYENEEAVDDSQLPKDRFSAERLKGVDSTLKIQPAELGDSAVYLCASSRRGGVNEQFFGPGTRLTVL.